A selection of T cell receptor beta chains follows, all from one sample in a study of OX40 agonist ivuxolimab in advanced cancers. The method was immunoSEQ multiplex PCR; TCRdb's version includes in-frame clones alone and lacks a portion of them. The data contain about 83,000 clones, 65% to 85% of them singletons. The specimen was CD4+ or CD8+ T cells sorted from blood, collected in a trial of the OX40 agonist ivuxolimab. These receptor sequences come from an adult with an advanced solid tumor such as melanoma, head and neck, liver or kidney cancer. Each CDR3 is given with its conserved first and last residue. The order of the fields is J gene, D gene, clone size, V gene, CDR3 DNA, CDR3 protein. D genes are given only for firm matches. Some rows mark clone size as missing; the rest say once, few, many or name a class of expanded clone.

J gene: TRBJ1-2
D gene: .
clone size: .
V gene: TRBV7-9
CDR3 DNA: TGTGCCAGCAGCTTAGCGGGGGGGTATGGCTACACCTTC
CDR3 protein: CASSLAGGYGYTF

J gene: TRBJ1-5
D gene: TRBD1
clone size: .
V gene: TRBV27
CDR3 DNA: TGTGCCAGCAAGGGGAGGGGGCGAGGGAATCAGCCCCAGCATTTT
CDR3 protein: CASKGRGRGNQPQHF

J gene: TRBJ2-3
D gene: TRBD1
clone size: .
V gene: TRBV5-4
CDR3 DNA: TGTGCCAGCAGCGGAGGACAGGGAGCGGTTTCGGATACGCAGTATTTT
CDR3 protein: CASSGGQGAVSDTQYF

J gene: TRBJ2-7
D gene: .
clone size: .
V gene: TRBV11-2
CDR3 DNA: TGTGCCAGCAGCCCGGACAGTATCTACGAGCAGTACTTC
CDR3 protein: CASSPDSIYEQYF

J gene: TRBJ2-1
D gene: .
clone size: .
V gene: TRBV7-6
CDR3 DNA: TGTGCCAGCAGCTTAGAGGTCGCCTCCTACAATGAGCAGTTCTTC
CDR3 protein: CASSLEVASYNEQFF

J gene: TRBJ2-3
D gene: TRBD2
clone size: .
V gene: TRBV19
CDR3 DNA: TGTGCCAGTAGTATCAGCGGGGAGAGCACAGATACGCAGTATTTT
CDR3 protein: CASSISGESTDTQYF

J gene: TRBJ1-2
D gene: .
clone size: .
V gene: TRBV7-2
CDR3 DNA: TGTGCCAGCAGCTTAGACGCAGGGCGAATCTATGGCTACACCTTC
CDR3 protein: CASSLDAGRIYGYTF

J gene: TRBJ1-6
D gene: TRBD1
clone size: .
V gene: TRBV5-1
CDR3 DNA: TGCGCCAGCAGCTTGGCGTGGGACAGGACCGATTCACCCCTCCACTTT
CDR3 protein: CASSLAWDRTDSPLHF

J gene: TRBJ2-7
D gene: .
clone size: .
V gene: TRBV4-2
CDR3 DNA: TGTGCCAGCAGCCCAAAGACCGGGGCGGAAATCTACGAGCAGTACTTC
CDR3 protein: CASSPKTGAEIYEQYF

J gene: TRBJ2-7
D gene: TRBD2
clone size: .
V gene: TRBV7-3
CDR3 DNA: TGTGCCAGCAGCCCATATCGACTAGCGGGGGTTAACTCCTACGAGCAGTACTTC
CDR3 protein: CASSPYRLAGVNSYEQYF

J gene: TRBJ1-2
D gene: .
clone size: .
V gene: TRBV5-4
CDR3 DNA: TGTGCCAGCAGTTCTGACGGGGAATATGGCTACACCTTC
CDR3 protein: CASSSDGEYGYTF

J gene: TRBJ2-1
D gene: TRBD2
clone size: .
V gene: TRBV7-6
CDR3 DNA: TGTGCCAGCAGCTTTCGGGAGGGGGGGAATGAGCAGTTCTTC
CDR3 protein: CASSFREGGNEQFF

J gene: TRBJ1-1
D gene: TRBD1
clone size: many
V gene: TRBV7-2
CDR3 DNA: TGTGCCAGCAGCGCACGACAGGGAGGGAAATCTGAAGCTTTCTTT
CDR3 protein: CASSARQGGKSEAFF

J gene: TRBJ2-7
D gene: .
clone size: .
V gene: TRBV6-1
CDR3 DNA: TGTGCCAGCAGGGGGGGGCCCCCCTCCTACGAGCAGTACTTC
CDR3 protein: CASRGGPPSYEQYF

J gene: TRBJ2-5
D gene: .
clone size: .
V gene: TRBV6-5
CDR3 DNA: TGTGCCAGCAGTTACCAGCAGACCTGGGGGACCCAGTACTTC
CDR3 protein: CASSYQQTWGTQYF

J gene: TRBJ2-5
D gene: TRBD2
clone size: .
V gene: TRBV7-8
CDR3 DNA: TGTGCCAGCAGCCCGGGACTAGCGGGGTCCCTCCAAGAGACCCAGTACTTC
CDR3 protein: CASSPGLAGSLQETQYF

J gene: TRBJ1-2
D gene: .
clone size: .
V gene: TRBV30
CDR3 DNA: TGTGCCTGGAGTCATGATCCGGGGGCAGGCTATGGCTACACCTTC
CDR3 protein: CAWSHDPGAGYGYTF

J gene: TRBJ2-3
D gene: TRBD2
clone size: .
V gene: TRBV18
CDR3 DNA: TGTGCCAGCTCACCACGGGGGAGGGCCACAGATACGCAGTATTTT
CDR3 protein: CASSPRGRATDTQYF

J gene: TRBJ2-7
D gene: .
clone size: .
V gene: TRBV5-5
CDR3 DNA: TGTGCCAGCAACTCATTAGTGGGGGCCTACGAGCAGTACTTC
CDR3 protein: CASNSLVGAYEQYF

J gene: TRBJ2-3
D gene: TRBD2
clone size: .
V gene: TRBV11-2
CDR3 DNA: TGTGCCAGCAGCTGGGCAAGCGGGACTGCAGATACGCAGTATTTT
CDR3 protein: CASSWASGTADTQYF

J gene: TRBJ2-3
D gene: .
clone size: few
V gene: TRBV7-2
CDR3 DNA: TGTGCCAGCAGCTTAGCGGGAGGCACAGATACGCAGTATTTT
CDR3 protein: CASSLAGGTDTQYF

J gene: TRBJ1-2
D gene: .
clone size: .
V gene: TRBV5-1
CDR3 DNA: TGCGCCAGCAGCGGGACTGGCTCGGAGGTGGGAGGCTACACCTTC
CDR3 protein: CASSGTGSEVGGYTF

J gene: TRBJ1-1
D gene: TRBD1
clone size: .
V gene: TRBV19
CDR3 DNA: TGTGCCAGTAGTATGGGACAGGTTACTGAAGCTTTCTTT
CDR3 protein: CASSMGQVTEAFF

J gene: TRBJ1-2
D gene: .
clone size: .
V gene: TRBV7-2
CDR3 DNA: TGTGCCAGCAGCTTATTTCTCCGGAATGGCTACACCTTC
CDR3 protein: CASSLFLRNGYTF

J gene: TRBJ2-6
D gene: .
clone size: .
V gene: TRBV5-1
CDR3 DNA: TGCGCCAGCGCCAGGGGTCTGGGGGCCAACGTCCTGACTTTC
CDR3 protein: CASARGLGANVLTF

J gene: TRBJ1-2
D gene: .
clone size: medium-sized
V gene: TRBV7-2
CDR3 DNA: TGTGCCAGCAGCTTAGTTGGGGGGTCGGCTAACTATGGCTACACCTTC
CDR3 protein: CASSLVGGSANYGYTF

J gene: TRBJ1-1
D gene: .
clone size: .
V gene: TRBV7-8
CDR3 DNA: TGTGCCAGCAGCTTGACGGTGAACACTGAAGCTTTCTTT
CDR3 protein: CASSLTVNTEAFF

J gene: TRBJ1-2
D gene: .
clone size: .
V gene: TRBV5-1
CDR3 DNA: TGCGCCAGCAAGTTGGATGGCTATGGCTACACCTTC
CDR3 protein: CASKLDGYGYTF

J gene: TRBJ2-1
D gene: TRBD1
clone size: .
V gene: TRBV6-5
CDR3 DNA: TGTGCCAGCATTCCCGGGACAGGGTACAATGAGCAGTTCTTC
CDR3 protein: CASIPGTGYNEQFF

J gene: TRBJ1-3
D gene: .
clone size: .
V gene: TRBV4-1
CDR3 DNA: TGCGCCAGCAGCCGAATACAAGGAAACACCATATATTTT
CDR3 protein: CASSRIQGNTIYF

J gene: TRBJ2-4
D gene: .
clone size: once
V gene: TRBV7-2
CDR3 DNA: TGTGCCAGCAGCTTAGCCCCGCCGTTTCTAGCCAAAAACATTCAGTACTTC
CDR3 protein: CASSLAPPFLAKNIQYF

J gene: TRBJ2-2
D gene: .
clone size: .
V gene: TRBV4-1
CDR3 DNA: TGCGCCAGCAGCCCTAACACCGGGGAGCTGTTTTTT
CDR3 protein: CASSPNTGELFF

J gene: TRBJ2-7
D gene: .
clone size: .
V gene: TRBV11-3
CDR3 DNA: TGTGCCAGCAGCCTTGGGGACTACGAGCAGTACTTC
CDR3 protein: CASSLGDYEQYF

J gene: TRBJ2-7
D gene: TRBD2
clone size: .
V gene: TRBV5-1
CDR3 DNA: TGCGCCAGCAGCCCCGGACTAGGACCTTACGAGCAGTACTTC
CDR3 protein: CASSPGLGPYEQYF

J gene: TRBJ1-1
D gene: .
clone size: .
V gene: TRBV27
CDR3 DNA: TGTGCCAGCAGTCATGGGGAAGGCTTTGAAGCTTTCTTT
CDR3 protein: CASSHGEGFEAFF

J gene: TRBJ2-4
D gene: .
clone size: .
V gene: TRBV20-1
CDR3 DNA: TGCAGTGCTCTAGGCCAGCTCCAGTACTTC
CDR3 protein: CSALGQLQYF

J gene: TRBJ2-6
D gene: .
clone size: .
V gene: TRBV7-9
CDR3 DNA: TGTGCCAGCAGCCAGAACTTGTGGGAAGGGGCCAACGTCCTGACTTTC
CDR3 protein: CASSQNLWEGANVLTF

J gene: TRBJ2-7
D gene: .
clone size: .
V gene: TRBV21-1
CDR3 DNA: TGTGCCAGCAGCAAAGACTTGGTTGGCCTCCGACAAATGTACGAGCAGTACTTC
CDR3 protein: CASSKDLVGLRQMYEQYF

J gene: TRBJ1-2
D gene: .
clone size: few
V gene: TRBV6-4
CDR3 DNA: TGTGCCAGCAGTCCCGAGGGGGCTAACTATGGCTACACCTTC
CDR3 protein: CASSPEGANYGYTF

J gene: TRBJ2-7
D gene: .
clone size: few
V gene: TRBV9
CDR3 DNA: TGTGCCAGCAGCGTAGGTAGGAACACCAGGGAAACCCACGAGCAGTACTTC
CDR3 protein: CASSVGRNTRETHEQYF

J gene: TRBJ2-6
D gene: .
clone size: .
V gene: TRBV30
CDR3 DNA: TGTGCCTGGAGTGGGCTTGGCGGGGCCAACGTCCTGACTTTC
CDR3 protein: CAWSGLGGANVLTF

J gene: TRBJ1-2
D gene: .
clone size: .
V gene: TRBV5-1
CDR3 DNA: TGCGCCAGCAGCTTACAACAGGCTAACTATGGCTACACCTTC
CDR3 protein: CASSLQQANYGYTF

J gene: TRBJ2-7
D gene: TRBD2
clone size: .
V gene: TRBV7-2
CDR3 DNA: TGTGCCAGCAGCTTGGGGACTAGCGGGACCTACGAGCAGTACTTC
CDR3 protein: CASSLGTSGTYEQYF

J gene: TRBJ1-5
D gene: TRBD1
clone size: .
V gene: TRBV19
CDR3 DNA: TGTGCCAGTAGACCAGTCCGGGACAGGGGCAATCAGCCCCAGCATTTT
CDR3 protein: CASRPVRDRGNQPQHF